These 5 T cell receptor beta chains came from one sample sequenced in a study of cytomegalovirus exposure and HLA in healthy donors. 13 Jbeta primers and 60 Vbeta primers were used for the PCR. Generated by immunoSEQ multiplex PCR, the TCRdb table keeps only in-frame clones and is missing some. The repertoire holds some 140,000 clones, with roughly 73% as singletons. What was sequenced was PBMCs. The receptor set was obtained from a male donor in good health and CMV-seronegative.

The chain joins TRBV29-1 to TRBJ2-3; 8 nucleotides line up with TRBD1. Per the germline V gene, CDR1 is SQVTM and CDR2 is ANQGSEA. The junction had 5 bases not matched to a gene; V was cut back by 6 bases and J by 3 bases. This CDR3 contains 13 residues. This CDR3 reads CSVPGGETDTQYF. The DNA for the CDR3 is TGCAGCGTCCCAGGGGGCGAGACAGATACGCAGTATTTT.

The rearrangement joins TRBV19 to TRBJ1-6; no clear D. V shed 5 bases and J shed 3 bases, with 17 bases lying between them. Germline CDR1 LNHDA, CDR2 SQIVND (reference sequence). The CDR3 length is 17 residues. The CDR3 sequence is CASSPLAGGSYNSPLHF. As DNA, the CDR3 is TGTGCCAGTAGTCCCCTTGCGGGCGGGAGCTATAATTCACCCCTCCACTTT.

This clone was detected many times. The genes are TRBV6-4 and TRBJ2-2; D call uncertain. The CDR3 sequence is 13 residues long. Germline loops: CDR1 MRHNA, CDR2 SNTAGT. Trimming took 3 bases from V and 5 from J, leaving 7 bases between them. The CDR3: CASSEKLTGELFF. DNA for the CDR3: TGTGCCAGCAGTGAAAAACTAACCGGGGAGCTGTTTTTT.

The chain employs TRBV18 and TRBJ2-7; TRBD2 is a possible D gene (6 bases). The CDR3 runs 13 residues. The germline V gene has CDR1 KGHSH and CDR2 LQKENI. V lost 3 bases, J lost 3 bases, and 9 bases lay in between. CDR3 protein: CASSPPGGYEQYF. The CDR3 nucleotides are TGTGCCAGCTCACCGCCCGGGGGCTACGAGCAGTACTTC.

To note about this clone: The same CDR3 is also encoded by other DNA sequences in this sample. The rearrangement uses TRBV6-5 and TRBJ1-1; D remains unclear. Germline V gene lookup returns CDR1 MNHEY and CDR2 SVGAGI. V was cut by 5 bases and J by 3 bases, with 13 bases left in between. CDR3 length equals 14 residues. In DNA form, the CDR3 reads TGTGCCAGCAGTCCCCCGGGGAGGGACACTGAAGCTTTCTTT. Translation gives CASSPPGRDTEAFF.